The present TCR beta chain was sequenced within a study of T cells in Graves' hyperthyroidism and ophthalmopathy. In the study overall: Blood was drawn when the patient was first diagnosed and still untreated. Study-level points and caveats: In the blood, most expanded thyroid clonotypes above 0.001 appeared as well.

Germline assignment: CDR1 SGHNT and CDR2 YENEEA. CDR3 length: 16 residues. V lost 6 bases, J lost 6 bases, and 11 bases stayed unmatched. With respect to this clonotype: The antigen is not known.

The study excluded patients with uncontrolled infection, other autoimmune disease, pregnancy or lactation. Each diagnosis was grounded in clinical symptoms, serum thyroxine and TRAb, thyroid ultrasound, and orbital computed tomography. Regions amplified from RNA transcripts were the TCR beta CDR3 regions. TCR CDR3 regions were first amplified by RT-PCR with HTBI primers. TCRdb reprocessed the multiplex PCR reads with MiXCR, giving one entry per CDR3 protein. Of 300,000 to 500,000 distinct CDR3 sequences in the sample, more than 13% were seen once. This sequence joins TRBV11-3 and TRBJ2-5; 12 nucleotides agree with TRBD1. The sequenced sample was blood. The clonotype comes from a man in his fifties or sixties with Graves' ophthalmopathy. The CDR3 DNA follows: TGTGCCAGCAGATCGCCGGGACAGGGGGCTGAAAAGACCCAGTACTTC. Protein: CASRSPGQGAEKTQYF.